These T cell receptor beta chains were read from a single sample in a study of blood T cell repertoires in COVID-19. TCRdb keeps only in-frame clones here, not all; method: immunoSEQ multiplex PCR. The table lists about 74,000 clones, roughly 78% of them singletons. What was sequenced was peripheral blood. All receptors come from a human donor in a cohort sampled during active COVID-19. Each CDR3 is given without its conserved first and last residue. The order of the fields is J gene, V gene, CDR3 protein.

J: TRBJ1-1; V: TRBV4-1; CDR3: ASSQPGSDTEAF
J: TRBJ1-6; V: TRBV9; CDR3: ASSPTGADNSPLH
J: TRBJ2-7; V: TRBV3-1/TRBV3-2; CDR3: ASSGGAGEQY
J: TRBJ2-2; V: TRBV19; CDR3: ASSATRATGELF
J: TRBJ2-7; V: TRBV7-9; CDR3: ASSLSAGSSTEQY
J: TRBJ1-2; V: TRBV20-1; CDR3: SARSGSGYT
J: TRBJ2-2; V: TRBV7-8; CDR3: ASSLGFLGARDTGELF
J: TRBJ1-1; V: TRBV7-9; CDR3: ASSQGQGATEAF
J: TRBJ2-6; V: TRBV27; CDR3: ASSLAGHRANVLT
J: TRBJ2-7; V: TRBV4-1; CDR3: ASSQGPVGAGVNSYEQY
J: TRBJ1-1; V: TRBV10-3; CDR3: ATRDRLNTEAF
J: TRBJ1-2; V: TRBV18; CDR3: ASSNTGHPNYGYT